This T cell receptor (beta chain) was sequenced during a study of blood T cell repertoires in COVID-19 (TCRdb year 2020). Background on the whole study: Samples from collaborators originated in the United States, Italy and Spain and spanned both the acute and convalescent phases of COVID-19. The repertoires were made available in a free public database intended to serve as a resource for research on the immune response to SARS-CoV-2. Where available, HLA class I and class II types were taken from metadata supplied by the sample provider and were not determined by assay-based typing. The samples were drawn from two sources: the first 160 participants of the ongoing ImmuneRACE study, and 950 to 1,500 subjects contributed by 6 global collaborators. The dataset comprised deeply sampled blood TCRbeta repertoires from subjects exposed to, actively infected with, or recovered from COVID-19. The prospective study material was composed of cDNA or gDNA derived from T cells, B-cell-depleted T cells, or PBMCs. Sample metadata almost always included a de-identified subject ID, COVID-19 status, age in years and sex. Study-wide conclusions, independent of this receptor: How much clinical and demographic metadata was included differed by source and by participant, and the metadata was provided uncurated.

Each collaborating institution followed its own protocols to collect whole blood in K2EDTA tubes. Collaborator samples were shipped for TCRbeta analysis as frozen whole blood, isolated PBMCs, or DNA extracted from either sample type. TCRbeta CDR3 regions were amplified from genomic DNA by means of the immunoSEQ Assay, a bias-controlled multiplex PCR. Per the source publication's procedure: The number of nucleated cells in each sample was estimated from the amplification of reference gene primers within the assay. To quantify the absolute abundance of each unique TCRbeta CDR3 rearrangement, sequence reads were collapsed and filtered. Productive Simpson clonality was computed per sample as the square root of Simpson's diversity index over productive rearrangements. TCRdb limited this immuneACCESS table to in-frame rearrangements with V and J called. A share of clones is missing; checked studies link under half to unresolved V genes, and the rest is unexplained. That table furnishes V, J and clone size, whereas the DNA furnished D and trimming. This sample gives 88,000 or so clones in total; roughly 80% of them show up just once. Clones ranked in the top ten supply around 4.5% of the sample.

The CDR3 has 15 amino acids, counting the end cysteine and phenylalanine. Just CDR3 DNA is preserved here, 45 bases in frame from base 1. At the junction V is shortened by 4 bases and J by 3 bases; bases outside the gene matches: 6. CDR1 SGHRS and CDR2 YFSETQ were looked up in the germline V gene. On this clone: The antigen it recognizes is unknown. One base away there is no much larger clone; base qualities are not given.

The TCR comes from a man between 60 and 75 years old with acute or convalescent COVID-19. This sequence uses TRBV5-1 and TRBJ2-1, with 8 junctional bases fitting TRBD1. Sample: peripheral blood. The encoded CDR3 is CASSADRVLYNEQFF. The DNA sequence is given as TGCGCCAGCAGCGCGGACAGGGTCCTCTACAATGAGCAGTTCTTC.